Below, 13 T cell receptor beta chains from the same sample are listed, as sequenced in a study of blood T cell repertoires in COVID-19 (dated by TCRdb to 2018 to 2020). Library creation used the immunoSEQ multiplex PCR assay. Held by TCRdb, this immuneACCESS table contains in-frame sequences only and omits some clones. Under half of the omission traces to an unresolved V gene where checked; the cause of the rest is unknown. The sample records around 240,000 clones, roughly 84% of which are singletons. Around 6.8% of the sample belongs to the ten largest clones. Sample: peripheral blood. The receptors come from a woman aged 45-65 years with acute or convalescent COVID-19.

The chain uses TRBV6-5 and TRBJ1-6, with TRBD1 matching over 7 bases. This CDR3 region has 13 residues. Germline-derived CDR1 and CDR2 are MNHEY and SVGAGI. V shed 6 bases, J shed 7 bases, and the junction held 3 bases outside the gene matches. CDR3 loop: CASSGTANSPLHF. DNA of the CDR3: TGTGCCAGCAGCGGGACAGCAAATTCACCCCTCCACTTT.

The V gene is TRBV27, the J gene TRBJ1-4, with D maybe TRBD1 (5 bases). Trimming cost V 3 bases and J 7 bases, with 21 bases left between them. This CDR3 comprises 17 residues. Germline V gives CDR1 MNHEY, CDR2 SMNVEV (reference sequence). CDR3 coding DNA: TGTGCCAGCAGTTTTGGGAAGGGGCGCGGAAGTGGTGAAAAACTGTTTTTT. This gives the protein CASSFGKGRGSGEKLFF. Based on the CDR3 plus reference TRBV27 and TRBJ1-4, the full variable domain is EAQVTQNPRYLITVTGKKLTVTCSQNMNHEYMSWYRQDPGLGLRQIYYSMNVEVTDKGDVPEGYKVSRKEKRNFPLILESPSPNQTSLYFCASSFGKGRGSGEKLFFGSGTQLSVL.

For this clone: Different DNA sequences within this sample yield the same CDR3. This chain connects TRBV18 to TRBJ1-1; D unclear. V lost 6 bases to trimming and J lost 7 bases, with 12 bases between them. CDR3 length: 12 residues. Germline V gene sequence: CDR1 KGHSH, CDR2 LQKENI. The CDR3 spells CASSPSSHEAFF. The DNA of the CDR3 is TGTGCCAGCTCCCCTAGTTCTCATGAAGCTTTCTTT.

A note on this clone: At one of its ends the junction is not consistent with the germline gene, which may arise from a read error. This sequence joins TRBV4-3 and TRBJ1-3; TRBD1 is a possible D gene (5 bases). The CDR3 is made up of 17 amino acids. In germline, CDR1 is LGHNA, CDR2 YSLEER. The CDR3 loop reads CVSSQDSTGSSGNTIYF. The CDR3 DNA reads as TGCGTCAGCAGCCAAGATTCTACAGGCTCCTCTGGAAACACCATATATTTT.

This chain links TRBV21-1 with TRBJ1-2; the DNA was not used to check the table's D call, TRBD1. TRBV21-1 counts as a pseudogene. The CDR3 runs to 18 residues. The CDR3 spells CASSTEVSQGAANYGYTF. The CDR3 DNA is TGTGCCAGCAGCACAGAGGTCTCACAGGGGGCAGCTAACTATGGCTACACCTTC.

V gene TRBV25-1 combines with J gene TRBJ1-6; maybe TRBD1 (5 bases). Per germline, CDR1 MGHDK and CDR2 SYGVNS. The CDR3 has 16 residues. Trimming removed 1 base at V and 8 bases at J, with 15 bases between. CDR3 coding DNA: TGTGCCAGCAGTGAATTCGACGGCAGGGTTGATTCACCCCTCCACTTT. This sequence encodes CASSEFDGRVDSPLHF.

The chain links TRBV24-1 to TRBJ2-3, with TRBD1 identical over 8 bases. This CDR3 spans 16 amino acids. Germline V lookup: CDR1 KGHDR, CDR2 SFDVKD. With 4 bases clipped from V and 2 bases from J, the junction kept 7 bases outside the gene matches. In DNA form, the CDR3 reads TGTGCCACCAGTGACTCACCGGGACAGGTCACAGATACGCAGTATTTT. Amino acids: CATSDSPGQVTDTQYF.

For this clone: One end of the junction is discordant with germline, which a read error may explain. The J gene is TRBJ2-5, the V gene TRBV7-7; TRBD2 agrees at 8 bases. The V gene's germline CDR1 is SSHAT and CDR2 FNYEAQ (reference sequence). CDR3 length equals 16 residues. CDR3 sequence (DNA): TGTGCTAGCAGCCCCCGGGGGGGGCCTATCCAAGAGACCCAGTACTTC. Amino acid sequence: CASSPRGGPIQETQYF.

The chain is built from TRBV12-3 or TRBV12-4 and TRBJ1-1, with a possible D match to TRBD1 (5 bases). The germline V and J ends were trimmed by 0 bases and 11 bases, with 7 bases remaining between them. This CDR3 is 11 amino acids long. In DNA, the CDR3 is TGTGCCAGCAGTTTAGCCAGGGTGGCTTTCTTT. It encodes CASSLARVAFF.

This chain connects TRBV24-1 to TRBJ1-6; TRBD1 might be the D (5 bases). V dropped 5 bases and J dropped 10 bases, with 11 bases sitting between them. Germline V CDR1 and CDR2: KGHDR, SFDVKD. This CDR3 spans 13 amino acids. The CDR3 DNA is TGTGCCACCAGTGCCCAGGGTGGGTCACCCCTCCACTTT. It encodes CATSAQGGSPLHF.

This chain links TRBV2 with TRBJ1-1; D ambiguous. Germline assignment: CDR1 SNHLY and CDR2 FYNNEI. Trimming shortened V by 5 bases and J by 5 bases, and 18 bases separated the two germline ends. CDR3 length: 15 residues. CDR3 in DNA: TGTGCCAGCAGTCCGGGAGGCCGGGTTGGGACTGAAGCTTTCTTT. Its translation is CASSPGGRVGTEAFF.

Note on this clone: This same CDR3 is encoded by further DNA sequences in the sample. The chain couples TRBV19 to TRBJ1-5; D not resolved. This CDR3 has 14 amino acids. Germline assignment: CDR1 LNHDA and CDR2 SQIVND (reference sequence). Between the trimmed V and J ends, which lost 6 bases and 2 bases, there was a span of 11 bases. CDR3 sequence: CASRLGTGNQPQHF. The CDR3 region has the DNA TGTGCCAGTAGGCTTGGTACGGGCAATCAGCCCCAGCATTTT.

The rearrangement links TRBV11-2 to TRBJ2-1; 9 positions agree with TRBD2. The V gene's germline CDR1 is SGHAT and CDR2 FQNNGV. V was pared by 3 bases and J by 0 bases, with 3 bases of the junction left unmatched. There are 16 residues in the CDR3. The CDR3 protein is CASSFRAGGSYNEQFF. The CDR3 DNA is TGTGCCAGCAGCTTCCGAGCGGGGGGCTCCTACAATGAGCAGTTCTTC.